The present TCR beta chain was sequenced within a study of T cell repertoires in aging, cancer and after chemotherapy (dated by TCRdb to the late 2010s). The study in broad terms: The donors fell into six age groups ranging from 30 or younger to 70 or older, and each group had at least three individuals. The cohort comprised 200 to 250 cancer patients, over 90 with hematological and approximately 120 with solid cancers, plus 95 healthy donors as a reference group. Control TCR repertoires from healthy donors were recorded across several months to years, and re-sampling revealed clear clonal overlap. In total, the full dataset held about 9 million TCR reads. The study profiled peripheral blood TCR beta repertoires from healthy donors and cancer patients to examine immunoaging and T cell reconstitution after chemotherapy. The paper as a whole reports these results and caveats: According to the authors, the repertoire data do not permit conclusions about immunological memory after chemotherapy. In healthy donors, the drop in TCR diversity with age came mainly from a loss of richness, whereas in cancer patients a loss of evenness also played a part. An increase in median generation probability over the chemotherapy interval was observed in both cancer cohorts, suggesting that the repertoire was reconstituted through rebound thymic output. Untreated patients with hematological or solid cancers showed significantly lower blood TCR diversity and higher clonality than age-matched healthy donors.

This clonotype is considered large (0.1 to 1%). The specificity of this receptor is unknown. The input lacks base qualities; no much larger clone sits a single base away. TCR beta rearrangements were amplified from genomic DNA extracted from peripheral blood rather than from sorted cells or RNA. Rearranged TRB sequences spanning V, D and J segments were amplified in a multiplex touch-down PCR with a mixed TRB-A/B primer pool. Illumina adapters and sample indices were added to the amplicons in two consecutive PCR reactions performed with Phusion HS II polymerase. The amplicons were purified from gel with the NucleoSpin Gel and PCR Clean-up kit and then assessed with Qubit and an Agilent 2100 Bioanalyzer. Sequencing of libraries was carried out on an Illumina MiSeq in 600-cycle, single-indexed, paired-end runs. Per the authors' processing: TRB sequences were processed with MiXCR versions 2.12 and 3.0.5. Each unique CDR3 nucleotide sequence was counted as one clone, and only productive sequences with at least two reads were retained. Shannon diversity, evenness, clonality (one minus evenness), and alpha-parameterized diversity profiles from alpha 0 to 5 were included as repertoire metrics. Generation probabilities of clones in paired pre- and post-chemotherapy samples were computed with the IGoR algorithm. TCRdb reanalyzed the raw reads on its own, using fastp at Q25 for trimming and MiXCR for clone calling, and kept in-frame beta chains. One record per CDR3 amino acid sequence lists the most common genes and DNA. These V and J calls rely on TCRdb rather than the paper's analysis. Present in this sample are 5,000 or so distinct CDR3 sequences, around 20% of which were seen just once. The ten largest clones take up roughly 3.9% of the sample.

V was cut back by 3 bases and J by 8 bases, leaving a gap of 13 bases between them. From the germline V gene, CDR1 is SQVTM and CDR2 is ANQGSEA. From cysteine to phenylalanine, the CDR3 is 12 amino acids long. Only the CDR3 DNA stays, 36 bases, in frame from base 1. The clonotype originates from a human donor in good health. The donor label of this sample is uncertain. Rearrangement joined TRBV29-1 to TRBJ1-2, with TRBD1 perhaps the D gene, on 6 matching bases. The specimen was blood. The CDR3 region reads CSVEKGGAGYTF. The base sequence is TGCAGCGTTGAGAAGGGGGGGGCCGGCTACACCTTC.